This T cell receptor beta chain emerged from a study of STAT5B mutations in CD4+ large granular lymphocyte leukemia. About the research overall: The CDR3 'QG' motif was associated with a particular HLA allele among healthy donors.

Findings and limits, study-wide: Compared with healthy controls (2/35), patient top clones favored TRBV06 (8/27). Main leukemic clonotypes were patient-specific, but approximately 27% appeared at low frequency elsewhere. The CD4+ versus CD8+ T-LGLL clonality difference may reflect limited sample size.

To note about this clone: Its target is not known.

The CDR3 runs 15 residues. V lost 1 base, J lost 8 bases, and 17 bases lay in between. Germline-derived CDR1 and CDR2 are SNHLY and FYNNEI. Profiled with immunoSEQ multiplex PCR; TCRdb holds only in-frame clones, not every one. The table lists nearly 30,000 clones, more than 60% of them singletons. The sequenced sample was CD4+ T cells from blood buffy coats. The TCR sequence derives from a human donor in good health. The chain couples TRBV2 to TRBJ1-2, with a possible D match to TRBD1 (6 bases). CDR3 sequence reads: CASSEEGRGMGGYTF. CDR3 DNA sequence: TGTGCCAGCAGTGAAGAAGGCAGGGGTATGGGCGGCTACACCTTC.